These T cell receptor beta chains were read from a single sample in a study of T-cell reconstitution after alpha-beta-depleted transplantation in children. TCRdb reprocessed the PCR reads via MiXCR and lists one record per CDR3 protein. The repertoire holds about 58,000 distinct CDR3 sequences, with approximately 43% as singletons. Source: PBMCs, mostly from graft donor cells, taken 360 days after TCRalphabeta/CD19-depleted stem cell transplant. Receptors were obtained from a male patient aged 10-17 years who had a stem cell transplant for acute lymphoblastic leukemia, so the T cells may come from the graft donor. The CDR3 runs from the conserved cysteine through the conserved F or W. Fields, in order: CDR3 length, V gene, clone size, J gene, D gene, CDR3 DNA, CDR3 protein. The D gene is left open where the match is weak. The size field is filled for only some rows; it gives once, few, many or a size class.

12	TRBV19	few	TRBJ1-2	-	TGTGCCAGTAGCCTGGGAGGGCGAGGCTACACCTTC	CASSLGGRGYTF
13	TRBV21-1	few	TRBJ2-7	-	TGTGCCAACAAGCCCGGGGGGGACCTCGAGCAGTACTTC	CANKPGGDLEQYF
15	TRBV2	-	TRBJ2-1	-	TGTGCCTCCTCGGACCCGGTTACCCTTTACAATGAGCAGTTCTTC	CASSDPVTLYNEQFF
17	TRBV7-2	-	TRBJ2-7	TRBD1	TGTGCCAGCAGCTCATACCCGGACAGGGGAACATTTAACGAGCAGTACTTC	CASSSYPDRGTFNEQYF
12	TRBV11-2	few	TRBJ1-4	-	TGTGCCAGCAGCTTAGATCTAAGGAAACTGTTTTTT	CASSLDLRKLFF
15	TRBV4-1	-	TRBJ2-1	-	TGCGCCAGCAGCCAAGTGGGACGGTCCTACAATGAGCAGTTCTTC	CASSQVGRSYNEQFF
12	TRBV5-5	-	TRBJ1-1	-	TGTGCCAGCAGCTTTGACGGAACTGAAGCTTTCTTT	CASSFDGTEAFF
14	TRBV15	-	TRBJ2-2	-	TGTGCCACCAGCAGCTATACAGGGCCCGGGGAGCTGTTTTTT	CATSSYTGPGELFF
15	TRBV6-2/TRBV6-3	-	TRBJ1-5	-	TGTGCCAGCAGTACCTCAAGTTATAGCAATCAGCCCCAGCATTTT	CASSTSSYSNQPQHF
15	TRBV7-2	-	TRBJ1-5	-	TGTGCCAGCAGCTTATATATCCGGGCAGGACAGCCCCAGCATTTT	CASSLYIRAGQPQHF
16	TRBV11-3	-	TRBJ2-1	TRBD1	TGTGCCAGCAGCTCCCGGGACAGGGTCTACTACAATGAGCAGTTCTTC	CASSSRDRVYYNEQFF
12	TRBV7-9	-	TRBJ2-1	-	TGTGCCAACGGACTGGGGGCCGATGAGCAGTTCTTC	CANGLGADEQFF
15	TRBV7-8	-	TRBJ2-1	-	TGTGCCAGCAGCTTAGAAGGGGGGCCCTACAATGAGCAGTTCTTC	CASSLEGGPYNEQFF
13	TRBV29-1	-	TRBJ1-1	TRBD1	TGCAGCGCGGAGACAGGGTTGTTCACTGAAGCTTTCTTT	CSAETGLFTEAFF
10	TRBV7-9	few	TRBJ2-1	TRBD2	TGTGCCAGCAGCTTAACTAGCGGATTCTTC	CASSLTSGFF
12	TRBV27	few	TRBJ1-5	-	TGTGCCAGCAGTTTCCTTAATCAGCCCCAGCATTTT	CASSFLNQPQHF
14	TRBV7-2	-	TRBJ2-3	-	TGTGCCAGCAGCTCCCACGCCCGCACAGATACGCAGTATTTT	CASSSHARTDTQYF
17	TRBV10-3	-	TRBJ1-3	TRBD1	TGTGCCATCAGGCCGGGACAGGGGAGCTCCTCTGGAAACACCATATATTTT	CAIRPGQGSSSGNTIYF
17	TRBV27	-	TRBJ2-1	-	TGTGCCAGCAGTTTATTAGGAGGGGGGGCCGCCCTCAATGAGCAGTTCTTC	CASSLLGGGAALNEQFF
16	TRBV9	-	TRBJ2-1	TRBD2	TGTGCCAGCAGCGTAGGAAGCGGGGACTCCTACAATGAGCAGTTCTTC	CASSVGSGDSYNEQFF
16	TRBV24-1	few	TRBJ2-2	TRBD1	TGTGCCACCAGTGATTCGGGACAGCCGAACACCGGGGAGCTGTTTTTT	CATSDSGQPNTGELFF
14	TRBV24-1	-	TRBJ2-1	-	TGTGCCACCAGTGATTTGGTTAGCTATGATGAGCAGTTCTTC	CATSDLVSYDEQFF
16	TRBV5-6	few	TRBJ1-2	-	TGTGCCAGCAGCTTGGATTTACAGGGAAATATCAATGGCTACACCTTC	CASSLDLQGNINGYTF
13	TRBV5-1	-	TRBJ2-2	-	TGCGCCAGCAGACTAGAAGGGGCCGGGGAGCTGTTTTTT	CASRLEGAGELFF
14	TRBV7-3	-	TRBJ2-1	TRBD2	TGTGCCAGCAGCTTAGTAGCGGGAGACAATGAGCAGTTCTTC	CASSLVAGDNEQFF
12	TRBV10-3	few	TRBJ2-7	-	TGTGCCATCACCTCTACCCGAGGCGAGCAGTACTTC	CAITSTRGEQYF
15	TRBV3-1	-	TRBJ2-3	TRBD2	TGTGCCAGCAGCCCCCCGGGACTAGTCACAGATACGCAGTATTTT	CASSPPGLVTDTQYF
15	TRBV20-1	few	TRBJ2-1	-	TGCAGTGCTAGCCCTCGAAGGGCCTCCTACAATGAGCAGTTCTTC	CSASPRRASYNEQFF
14	TRBV6-2/TRBV6-3	many	TRBJ1-5	TRBD1	TGTGCCAGCTCCGACAGGGTGCTCAATCAGCCCCAGCATTTT	CASSDRVLNQPQHF
15	TRBV7-9	-	TRBJ2-7	-	TGTGCCAGCAGCCGCAAGGGGGAGATCTCCTACGAGCAGTACTTC	CASSRKGEISYEQYF
14	TRBV11-2	-	TRBJ2-1	-	TGTGCCAGCAGCTTAAGACTCTTGTGTAGGGAGCAGTTCTTC	CASSLRLLCREQFF
12	TRBV10-3	few	TRBJ1-4	-	TGTGCCACCCACACCGGTAATGAAAAACTGTTTTTT	CATHTGNEKLFF
15	TRBV24-1	-	TRBJ2-1	-	TGTGCCACCCGGTCGGACGGGGTTTTTGCCAATGAGCAGTTCTTC	CATRSDGVFANEQFF
15	TRBV10-3	few	TRBJ1-1	TRBD1	TGTGCCATCAGTGAGTCCGACAGGGGGAGCACTGAAGCTTTCTTT	CAISESDRGSTEAFF
13	TRBV7-6	-	TRBJ1-2	-	TGTGCCAGCAGCTCCGGGGGGCCCGATGGCTACACCTTC	CASSSGGPDGYTF
22	TRBV28	-	TRBJ2-3	TRBD1	TGTGCCAGCAGTTTACCCCTTCGGAGGGGACAGGGACCCCTGCAGCCCACAGATACGCAGTATTTT	CASSLPLRRGQGPLQPTDTQYF